The next 10 T cell receptor beta chains were all read from a single sample in a study of OX40 agonist ivuxolimab in advanced cancers. Produced via immunoSEQ multiplex PCR; TCRdb's table is partial and in-frame only. The sample holds around 80,000 clones, roughly 87% seen once. This specimen was CD4+ or CD8+ T cells sorted from blood, taken in a trial of the OX40 agonist ivuxolimab. These receptors were obtained from an adult with an advanced solid tumor such as melanoma, head and neck, liver or kidney cancer.

The chain carries TRBV10-2 and TRBJ2-1; 10 positions agree with TRBD2. Trimming removed 3 bases from V and 6 bases from J; junction bases left unmatched: 5. The CDR3 has 15 residues. The germline V gene encodes CDR1 WSHSY and CDR2 SAAADI. The CDR3 DNA sequence: TGCGCCAGCAGTGACAGCGGGAGGGGTCGCAATGAGCAGTTCTTC. The encoded protein is CASSDSGRGRNEQFF.

The chain carries TRBV7-9 and TRBJ2-3; D possibly matches TRBD1 or TRBD2 (5 bases each). The CDR3 runs to 16 residues. Trimming removed 5 bases from V and 3 bases from J, with 18 bases in between. The germline CDR1 and CDR2 sequences are SEHNR and FQNEAQ (reference sequence). For the CDR3, the DNA is TGTGCCAGCAGCAGTGCGGTGGGGACCTTAACAGATACGCAGTATTTT. Amino acid sequence: CASSSAVGTLTDTQYF.

This clone was observed once. This sequence joins TRBV19 and TRBJ2-5; tentatively, D is TRBD1 (6 bases). The CDR3 is 15 amino acids. Germline CDR1 and CDR2: LNHDA and SQIVND (reference sequence). The V end was cut by 1 base, the J end by 2 bases, with 11 bases between. For the CDR3, the DNA is TGTGCCAGTAGTATAGCTCGAGGACAGCAAGAGACCCAGTACTTC. Amino acids: CASSIARGQQETQYF.

V usage is TRBV10-2 and J usage is TRBJ2-1; 13 bases fit TRBD2. V lost 6 bases and J lost 6; bases outside the gene matches: 14. The CDR3 has 18 amino acids. Germline V gene sequence: CDR1 WSHSY, CDR2 SAAADI. The CDR3 is CASRLILRGLAGLNEQFF. The CDR3 DNA reads TGCGCCAGCAGACTTATTCTTAGGGGACTAGCGGGACTCAATGAGCAGTTCTTC.

J is TRBJ1-1 and V is TRBV19, with 8 bases lining up with TRBD1. From germline, CDR1 is LNHDA and CDR2 SQIVND (reference sequence). V was clipped by 7 bases and J by 11 bases; unmatched bases: 12. The CDR3 consists of 13 residues. CDR3 region: CASIPEGDRWAFF. The CDR3 DNA reads as TGTGCCAGTATCCCCGAGGGGGACAGGTGGGCTTTCTTT.

The chain employs TRBV30 and TRBJ1-1, with D hard to call. The CDR3 extends over 15 amino acids. CDR1 and CDR2 (germline): GTSNPN, SVGIG (reference sequence). V lost 3 bases and J lost 4, with 18 bases in between. CDR3 coding DNA: TGTGCCTGGAGCCGCGGGTCCCGACTGGGCACTGAAGCTTTCTTT. Translating gives CAWSRGSRLGTEAFF.

V and J are TRBV7-2 and TRBJ1-5; the D gene is possibly TRBD1 (6 bases). Germline V CDR1 and CDR2: SGHTA, FQGNSA. The CDR3 covers 14 residues. The ends were cut back, 3 bases at V and 6 bases at J, with 12 bases in the middle. The CDR3 spells CASSFTGLGQPQHF. CDR3 DNA: TGTGCCAGCAGCTTTACAGGGTTAGGTCAGCCCCAGCATTTT.

This clone has only a few counts. The chain carries TRBV6-1 and TRBJ1-4; D possibly corresponds to TRBD1 (5 bases). The V end lost 0 bases, the J end lost 8 bases, and 13 bases lay between the germline ends. Per the germline V gene, CDR1 is MNHNS and CDR2 is SASEGT. The CDR3 has 15 amino acids. In DNA form, the CDR3 reads TGTGCCAGCAGTGAAGCGGGCAGGGAATGGGAAAAACTGTTTTTT. Translating gives CASSEAGREWEKLFF.

The chain is built from TRBV28 and TRBJ1-2; D unclear. CDR1 is MDHEN and CDR2 is SYDVKM in the germline V gene. V lost 4 bases and J 7 bases, leaving 10 bases between the germline ends. The CDR3 length is 12 residues. CDR3 loop: CASSSRIVGYTF. DNA for the CDR3: TGTGCCAGCAGTTCCCGGATTGTTGGCTACACCTTC.

The chain employs TRBV11-2 and TRBJ2-5; 10 nucleotides line up with TRBD1. CDR3 length: 16 residues. V was pared by 3 bases and J by 5 bases, with 9 bases of the junction left unmatched. Germline V gives CDR1 SGHAT, CDR2 FQNNGV. As DNA, the CDR3 is TGTGCCAGCAGCTTGAAAAGACAGGGGGCGGGTGAGACCCAGTACTTC. As protein: CASSLKRQGAGETQYF.